Detailed here is one TCR beta chain. No antigen is known for it. Base qualities are missing; no much larger clone stands one base away. From the cysteine up to the phenylalanine, the CDR3 has a length of 18 residues. Only CDR3 DNA remains: 54 bases, in frame from the first base. These data are taken from a study of T cell responses to AZD1222 COVID-19 vaccine (dated by TCRdb to about 2021). A note on the overall study: Because spike-specific TCR depth and breadth did not differ between the two schedules, AZD1222 recipients who got a second dose at roughly 4 weeks were pooled with those who got a second dose at roughly 12 weeks. A total of 233 trial participants underwent TCR sequencing, of whom some 210 received two doses of AZD1222 and approximately 25 received two doses of the MenACWY control vaccine. Trial participants were enrolled by age into 18-55, 56-69 and 70-plus year subgroups, with around 150, 28 and 57 TCR-sequenced participants respectively.

The sample's time point label is to be understood as: baseline before first vaccination. Vaccinee samples were obtained from the UK trials COV001 and COV002, which included a single-blind randomized controlled phase 2/3 trial of AZD1222 (ChAdOx1 nCoV-19) in healthy adults. For TCRbeta chain sequencing, PBMC samples from trial participants were taken at day 0 and at day 28 after the second dose. The CDR3 regions of human TCRbeta chains were subjected to immunosequencing. Turning to the authors' computational methods: Repertoire TCRs were checked for matches against a reference library of SARS-CoV-2-specific TCRs that had been generated using the MIRA antigen-specificity platform. Breadth was defined as the fraction of unique TCRs that were SARS-CoV-2-associated. Depth was defined as the fraction of total T cells that were SARS-CoV-2-associated. Using the MIRA data, each spike-specific TCR was assigned both to the spike region to which the TCR was reactive and to a CD4 or CD8 class. Log10-transformed breadth and depth values were compared by one-way ANOVA with Sidak's multiple comparisons tests. This immuneACCESS table, as held by TCRdb, lists in-frame sequences with V and J called but not all clones. Of the missing ones, under half trace to an unresolved V gene in checked studies; the others have no known cause. V, J and clone size derive from that table, while D and trimming were established from the DNA sequence. The sample table shows tens of thousands of clones, and about four fifths are seen once. The ten largest clonotypes hold about 5.6% of the sample.

The paper as a whole reports these results and caveats: Reportedly, close to half of the unique spike-specific TCRs recognized epitopes lying outside the regions that are mutated in the B.1.351 and B.1.1.7 variants. Most participants were white British and females outnumbered males, and the authors suggested that clonal diversity may have been underestimated. Because no day 14 peak-response samples were available, the repertoires could be characterized only after the peak T cell response. Conclusions about previously exposed vaccinees were limited because only a handful of AZD1222 recipients were SARS-CoV-2 seropositive at baseline. In the small 56-69-year group, the increase in depth fell short of significance, most likely because of low power. The whole spike protein was spanned by vaccine-associated CD4 TCRs, and dominant responses were seen in regions 160-218 and 743-854. After two AZD1222 doses, spike-specific TCR breadth and depth were significantly higher than at day 0 and than in MenACWY recipients.

Recombination connected TRBV21-1 to TRBJ1-1. TRBV21-1 is tagged as a pseudogene. Sequences were derived from peripheral blood, sampled on day 0 of AZD1222 vaccination. This receptor was obtained from an adult in good health. The nucleotide sequence reads TGTGCCAGCAGCAAAGTGGCTATGGGAGGGGACCTTCACACTGAAGCTTTCTTT. This codes for CASSKVAMGGDLHTEAFF.